The 26 T cell receptor beta chains reported below all come from one sample, sequenced in a study of blood T cell repertoires in COVID-19 (dated by TCRdb to 2020 to 2021). The protocol used for the library was the immunoSEQ multiplex PCR assay. This immuneACCESS table, as held by TCRdb, lists in-frame sequences with V and J called but not all clones. Of the missing ones, under half trace to an unresolved V gene in checked studies; the others have no known cause. The sample records under 300,000 clones, 89% of which are singletons. Of the sample, approximately 1.5% falls within the top ten clones. Sample: PBMCs or T cells enriched from blood (not recorded which). These receptors were collected from a woman aged 40 to 50 who had recovered from COVID-19.

Worth noting for this clone: This CDR3 is also generated by other DNA sequences in the sample. The J gene is TRBJ2-7, the V gene TRBV11-2; TRBD2 is a possible D gene (5 bases). The germline V gene has CDR1 SGHAT and CDR2 FQNNGV. The V and J ends lost 2 bases and 1 base respectively, with 6 bases between them. The CDR3 is made up of 13 amino acids. Here the CDR3 reads CASSLRGSYEQYF. In DNA, the CDR3 is TGTGCCAGCAGCTTACGGGGATCCTACGAGCAGTACTTC.

The CDR3 is CASALTLLGELFF. The CDR3 DNA reads TGTGCCAGCGCACTAACCCTTCTGGGGGAGCTGTTTTTT. This chain joins TRBV6-5 and TRBJ2-2; D unclear. The CDR3 contains 13 residues. Per the germline V gene, CDR1 is MNHEY and CDR2 is SVGAGI. Deletions cut 8 bases from V and 8 bases from J, with 15 bases between.

The CDR3 nucleotides read TGTGCCTGGAGTCCGGGACAGGTCTCTGGCTACACCTTC. Amino acid sequence: CAWSPGQVSGYTF. The chain employs TRBV30 and TRBJ1-2; 8 nucleotides align to TRBD1. V lost 2 bases to trimming and J lost 7 bases; unmatched junction nucleotides: 6. The CDR3 loop spans 13 amino acids. CDR1 and CDR2 from the germline V gene are GTSNPN and SVGIG (reference sequence).

The gene calls are TRBV10-3 and TRBJ1-6, with TRBD1 as a possible D gene (5 bases). The germline V gene encodes CDR1 ENHRY and CDR2 SYGVKD. The CDR3 runs to 15 residues. Trimming pared 3 bases from V and 9 bases from J, leaving 15 bases between. In nucleotides, the CDR3 is TGTGCCATCAGTGACGGGGGAACCTGGGGTTCACCCCTCCACTTT. This encodes CAISDGGTWGSPLHF.

The chain carries TRBV9 and TRBJ1-6; D might be TRBD1 (6 bases). This CDR3 has 16 amino acids. The V gene's germline CDR1 is SGDLS and CDR2 YYNGEE. The V end was cut by 4 bases, the J end by 7 bases, with 18 bases between. In nucleotides, the CDR3 is TGTGCCAGCAGCCCCGGACCCACAGGGAGAAATTCACCCCTCCACTTT. Translated, it gives CASSPGPTGRNSPLHF.

The chain has TRBV3-1 (or the pseudogene TRBV3-2) and TRBJ2-2, with D maybe TRBD1 (6 bases). This CDR3 has 16 amino acids. Per germline, CDR1 LGHDT and CDR2 YNNKEL (reference sequence). V was cut by 1 base and J by 3 bases, with 12 bases left in between. CDR3 in amino acids: CASSQGRGVDTGELFF. CDR3 in DNA: TGTGCCAGCAGCCAAGGCAGGGGTGTCGACACCGGGGAGCTGTTTTTT.

This clone has a handful of counts. Distinct nucleotide sequences in the sample also encode this CDR3. This chain joins TRBV5-4 and TRBJ1-2; D remains ambiguous. Germline V gene lookup returns CDR1 SGHNT and CDR2 YYREEE (reference sequence). Trimming cost V 0 bases and J 2 bases, with 5 bases left between them. CDR3 size: 13 residues. The CDR3 nucleotides read TGTGCCAGCAGCTTGGACAGCAACTATGGCTACACCTTC. This encodes CASSLDSNYGYTF.

The chain joins TRBV7-9 to TRBJ1-6; tentative D call: TRBD1 (6 bases). Between the trimmed V and J ends, which lost 1 base and 10 bases, there was a span of 14 bases. This CDR3 is 15 amino acids long. CDR1 SEHNR and CDR2 FQNEAQ come from the germline V gene (reference sequence). The CDR3 sequence: CASSLVAGVGSPLHF. DNA for the CDR3: TGTGCCAGCAGCTTAGTAGCAGGGGTTGGATCACCCCTCCACTTT.

The J gene is TRBJ1-1, the V gene TRBV5-6; D unresolved. CDR1 is SGHDT, CDR2 YYEEEE, per germline. This CDR3 comprises 13 residues. V was trimmed by 5 bases and J by 5 bases, leaving 13 bases between them. The CDR3 loop is CASSSLRQTEAFF. The CDR3 DNA follows: TGTGCCAGCAGTTCACTCAGGCAAACTGAAGCTTTCTTT.

The chain joins TRBV7-3 to TRBJ2-2, with TRBD1 matching over 10 bases. The V gene's germline CDR1 is SGHTA and CDR2 FQGTGA. V shed 5 bases and J 2 bases; nucleotides not matched to a gene: 2. The CDR3 has 15 amino acids. DNA of the CDR3: TGTGCCAGCAGCAGGACAGGGGGTAACACCGGGGAGCTGTTTTTT. The encoded protein is CASSRTGGNTGELFF.

The gene calls are TRBV5-1 and TRBJ1-3; D possibly corresponds to TRBD1 (5 bases). The germline V and J ends were trimmed by 5 bases and 0 bases, with 15 bases remaining between them. This CDR3 is built from 16 residues. CDR1 and CDR2 (germline): SGHRS, YFSETQ. The CDR3 region is CASSTDLGRSGNTIYF. Written as DNA, the CDR3 is TGCGCCAGCAGTACGGACCTGGGGCGCTCTGGAAACACCATATATTTT.

The V and J genes are TRBV6-5 and TRBJ2-1; 11 positions match TRBD1. The CDR3 runs 16 residues. Germline CDR1 reads MNHEY; CDR2 reads SVGAGI. Trimming at V came to 0 bases and at J to 8 bases, leaving 6 bases not matched to a gene. CDR3 sequence (DNA): TGTGCCAGCAGTTACTCCCGGACAGGGGGCTTCTATGAGCAGTTCTTC. It is translated as CASSYSRTGGFYEQFF.

This clone is a singleton in its sample. This rearrangement joins TRBV5-1 to TRBJ2-3; the match to TRBD2 covers 8 bases. Germline trimming cut 3 bases from V and 4 bases from J; bases unmatched to any gene: 4. This CDR3 comprises 14 residues. Germline CDR1 SGHRS, CDR2 YFSETQ. DNA of the CDR3: TGCGCCAGCAGCTGGAGCGGGAGTGCAGATACGCAGTATTTT. Translating gives CASSWSGSADTQYF.

In this sample, this clone turned up once. The V and J genes are TRBV5-8 and TRBJ1-5; TRBD1 might be the D (5 bases). The V and J ends lost 4 bases and 6 bases respectively, with 14 bases between them. This CDR3 region has 14 residues. Germline loops: CDR1 SGHTS, CDR2 YDEGEE. CDR3: CASSSFQGTQPQHF. CDR3 coding DNA: TGTGCCAGCAGCAGTTTCCAGGGCACTCAGCCCCAGCATTTT.

This rearrangement joins TRBV2 to TRBJ1-2; 7 positions match TRBD1. CDR1 and CDR2 from the germline V gene are SNHLY and FYNNEI. Trimming cost V 6 bases and J 4 bases; bases outside gene matches: 14. This CDR3 has 16 amino acids. DNA for the CDR3: TGTGCCAGCAGCTCCCCCATGGGACAGATCGGCTATGGCTACACCTTC. Amino acid sequence: CASSSPMGQIGYGYTF.

The V and J genes are TRBV27 and TRBJ1-1; 8 bases agree with TRBD1. V lost 4 bases to trimming and J lost 8 bases; unmatched junction nucleotides: 6. The germline V gene encodes CDR1 MNHEY and CDR2 SMNVEV (reference sequence). The CDR3 is 13 residues long. The CDR3 loop reads CASSSTGGPEAFF. The CDR3, as DNA: TGTGCCAGCAGTTCTACAGGGGGGCCGGAAGCTTTCTTT.

This chain uses TRBV7-2 with TRBJ2-7; 8 nucleotides align to TRBD1. The CDR3 is 13 amino acids. Losses at the gene ends were 4 bases for V and 6 bases for J; bases not matched to a gene: 5. Germline values: CDR1 SGHTA, CDR2 FQGNSA. The chain's CDR3 is CASSSRTGSEQYF. DNA for the CDR3: TGTGCCAGCAGCTCTCGGACAGGGAGCGAGCAGTACTTC.

The genes are TRBV4-1 and TRBJ2-3; 12 bases match TRBD2. The CDR3 runs to 16 residues. The V and J ends lost 3 bases and 3 bases, in that order; junction bases with no gene match: 4. Germline values: CDR1 MGHRA, CDR2 YSYEKL. CDR3 bases: TGCGCCAGCAGCCAGGGGACTAGCGGGTATACAGATACGCAGTATTTT. Protein sequence: CASSQGTSGYTDTQYF.

The gene calls are TRBV5-5 and TRBJ2-7; 10 positions agree with TRBD1. Germline CDR1 SGHKS, CDR2 YYEKEE (reference sequence). This CDR3 region has 16 residues. The junction had 7 bases not matched to a gene; V was cut back by 2 bases and J by 2 bases. The CDR3 DNA sequence: TGTGCCAGCAGCTTCGAAAGTGGACAGGGGGCCTACGAGCAGTACTTC. Translating it yields CASSFESGQGAYEQYF.

The chain employs TRBV15 and TRBJ1-2, with 7 bases identical to TRBD1. The germline V gene encodes CDR1 LNHNV and CDR2 YYDKDF (reference sequence). Trimming removed 0 bases from V and 8 bases from J; junction bases left unmatched: 6. The CDR3 runs 14 residues. This chain's CDR3 is CATSRDLGTVGYTF. CDR3 nucleotide sequence: TGTGCCACCAGCAGAGATTTAGGGACAGTCGGCTACACCTTC.

The V and J genes are TRBV6-4 and TRBJ2-1; 14 bases line up with TRBD2. J was trimmed by 7 bases and V by 3 bases; bases with no gene match: 14. The germline gives CDR1 MRHNA, CDR2 SNTAGT. The CDR3 runs 19 residues. The CDR3 reads CASSDNGLAGGRRRNEQFF. CDR3 sequence (DNA): TGTGCCAGCAGTGATAACGGACTAGCGGGGGGCCGACGGCGGAATGAGCAGTTCTTC.

The chain combines TRBV3-1 (or the pseudogene TRBV3-2) with TRBJ1-4; D remains ambiguous. CDR3 size: 15 residues. The germline CDR1 and CDR2 sequences are LGHDT and YNNKEL (reference sequence). V was clipped by 5 bases and J by 0 bases, with 10 bases between them. CDR3 amino acids: CASSYAPATNEKLFF. Here the CDR3 DNA reads TGTGCCAGCAGCTATGCCCCGGCAACTAATGAAAAACTGTTTTTT.

The J gene is TRBJ1-1, the V gene TRBV6-5; D gene uncertain. The CDR3 sequence is 14 residues long. In germline, CDR1 is MNHEY, CDR2 SVGAGI. Trimming cost V 4 bases and J 0 bases, with 9 bases left between them. CDR3 in amino acids: CASSSGVLNTEAFF. The CDR3 coding sequence is TGTGCCAGCAGTTCGGGAGTATTGAACACTGAAGCTTTCTTT.

This chain connects TRBV5-1 to TRBJ1-2, with no clear D. The V end was cut by 0 bases, the J end by 4 bases, with 7 bases between. This CDR3 spans 13 amino acids. Germline V gene data show CDR1 as SGHRS and CDR2 as YFSETQ. CDR3 loop: CASSLDSGYGYTF. Here the CDR3 DNA reads TGCGCCAGCAGCTTGGACAGTGGCTATGGCTACACCTTC.

The chain links TRBV30 to TRBJ1-1; a possible D gene is TRBD1 (6 bases). Deletions cut 0 bases from V and 11 bases from J, with 10 bases between. The CDR3 length is 11 residues. Germline V gives CDR1 GTSNPN, CDR2 SVGIG (reference sequence). The CDR3 loop is CAWSVPRGAFF. The CDR3 DNA reads TGTGCCTGGAGTGTACCTAGGGGGGCTTTCTTT.

This clone was detected only once. The chain uses TRBV18 and TRBJ1-1; 7 nucleotides align to TRBD1. The CDR3 extends over 13 amino acids. The ends lost 5 bases at V and 4 bases at J; junction bases unmatched: 4. The germline V gene has CDR1 KGHSH and CDR2 LQKENI. CDR3 sequence reads: CASSWDSGTEAFF. In DNA, the CDR3 is TGTGCCAGCTCATGGGACAGCGGCACTGAAGCTTTCTTT.